This TCR beta chain originates from a study of human T cells and chemical hapten exposure. Study results and caveats: The number of TCRs over 1 in 1000 frequency stayed unchanged after DPC.

Indicated time point: healthy volunteer bleed at 6 weeks. The authors' total RNA extraction used unfractionated whole blood. This clonotype was seen repeatedly, ten times or more. Its antigen is as yet unknown. The study used a library that attached unique molecular identifiers to individual cDNA molecules. Using its own MiXCR run on the RACE reads, TCRdb lists one record per CDR3 protein. The sample includes around 80,000 distinct CDR3 sequences, over 6.5% of them seen just once. V was trimmed by 8 bases and J by 2 bases, leaving 18 bases between them. The CDR3 is 15 amino acids. From germline, CDR1 is SNHLY and CDR2 FYNNEI.

Material: whole blood. The chain joins TRBV2 to TRBJ1-2; possible D gene TRBD1, 5 bases. This receptor was obtained from a male donor in good health. Some clones in this sample may be carry-over from other donors' samples. CDR3 in amino acids: CASLRRQGQNYGYTF. The CDR3 DNA is TGTGCCAGCCTCCGCCGGCAGGGCCAAAACTATGGCTACACCTTC.